Each of the 7 T cell receptor beta chains below was sequenced from the same sample in a study of control samples from healthy donors and cancer patients. Here immunoSEQ multiplex PCR was the method, and the copy in TCRdb shows in-frame clones only, minus some. There are 80,000 to 100,000 clones in the sample; roughly 89% occur only once, and under 4% lies in the top ten. The sample consisted of blood. The receptors come from a human donor in good health. The donor label of this sample is uncertain.

This chain uses TRBV30 with TRBJ1-2; possibly TRBD1 for D (6 bases). CDR3 length: 12 residues. Looked up from germline, CDR1 is GTSNPN and CDR2 is SVGIG (reference sequence). The germline V and J ends were trimmed by 2 bases and 4 bases, with 8 bases remaining between them. The CDR3 protein is CAWSTGFYGYTF. In DNA, the CDR3 is TGTGCCTGGAGTACAGGGTTCTATGGCTACACCTTC.

The chain joins TRBV11-2 to TRBJ2-3; D perhaps matches TRBD2 (6 bases). V lost 5 bases, J lost 8 bases, and 14 bases lay in between. The CDR3 is made up of 13 amino acids. Germline lookup yields CDR1 SGHAT and CDR2 FQNNGV. CDR3 coding DNA: TGTGCCAGCAGCCCCGGGCGGGGTAGTACGCAGTATTTT. Protein product: CASSPGRGSTQYF.

The rearrangement joins TRBV6-5 to TRBJ1-5; 7 nucleotides match TRBD1. The V gene's germline CDR1 is MNHEY and CDR2 SVGAGI. This CDR3 region has 15 residues. V lost 5 bases, J lost 1 base, and 5 bases stayed unmatched. CDR3 sequence: CASSPEGASNQPQHF. CDR3 bases: TGTGCCAGCAGTCCCGAGGGGGCGAGCAATCAGCCCCAGCATTTT.

This CDR3 reads CASSYGGVTEAFF. The CDR3 DNA follows: TGTGCCAGCAGTTATGGGGGTGTCACTGAAGCTTTCTTT. This chain links TRBV6-2 or TRBV6-3 with TRBJ1-1; a weak D match, TRBD1 (5 bases). V dropped 3 bases and J dropped 4 bases, with 9 bases sitting between them. The germline V gene has CDR1 MNHEY and CDR2 SVGEGT. This CDR3 spans 13 amino acids.

V is TRBV25-1 and J is TRBJ2-5; TRBD2 might be the D (6 bases). The CDR3 runs to 13 residues. CDR1 is MGHDK and CDR2 is SYGVNS in the germline V gene. The V and J ends lost 1 base and 10 bases respectively, with 13 bases between them. The chain's CDR3 is CASSEFAGSDQYF. In nucleotides, the CDR3 is TGTGCCAGCAGTGAATTCGCGGGGAGTGACCAGTACTTC.

J is TRBJ1-1 and V is TRBV19, with TRBD1 matching over 8 bases. Germline CDR1 LNHDA, CDR2 SQIVND (reference sequence). V gave up 0 bases and J gave up 4 bases; unmatched junction bases: 7. The CDR3 sequence is 16 residues long. For the CDR3, the DNA is TGTGCCAGTAGTATAGATATCAGGGGGCGAAGCACTGAAGCTTTCTTT. Residues: CASSIDIRGRSTEAFF.

This chain uses TRBV6-1 with TRBJ1-2; D uncertain. This CDR3 has 17 residues. V was cut by 2 bases and J by 5 bases, with 21 bases left in between. Per germline, CDR1 MNHNS and CDR2 SASEGT. The CDR3 loop is CASSESARGLGNYGYTF. CDR3 nucleotide sequence: TGTGCCAGCAGTGAATCGGCCAGAGGATTGGGTAATTATGGCTACACCTTC.